Listed below are T cell receptor beta chains from one sample, sequenced in a study of blood T cell repertoires in COVID-19. Data came from immunoSEQ multiplex PCR; TCRdb stores just in-frame clones and leaves some out. The table lists some 77,000 clones, 90% of them singletons. Sequencing used peripheral blood. These receptors were taken from a woman aged 80 or over with active or convalescent COVID-19. The CDR3 runs from the conserved cysteine through the conserved F or W. The D gene is left open where the match is weak.

>TRBJ2-3|TRBV4-2|TRBD2
TGTGCCAGCAGCCAAGTTGGCGGGGGAACGTACACAGATACGCAGTATTTT
CASSQVGGGTYTDTQYF
>TRBJ2-3|TRBV27|TRBD2
TGTGCCAGCAGTTATAGGACTAGCGGGAGGGCGGCAGATACGCAGTATTTT
CASSYRTSGRAADTQYF
>TRBJ1-2|TRBV27|TRBD1
TGTGCCAGCAGTTACGACAGGGGATTCGGCTACACCTTC
CASSYDRGFGYTF
>TRBJ1-2|TRBV28|NA
TGTGCCAGCAGTTTGGTAGGGGAAGAATATGGCTACACCTTC
CASSLVGEEYGYTF
>TRBJ2-1|TRBV15|TRBD1
TGTGCCACCAGCAGAGATAGGGACAGGAAGTTCTTC
CATSRDRDRKFF
>TRBJ2-1|TRBV24-1|TRBD1
TGTGCCACCAGTGACCTGGACAGGGTAAGGGGCAATGAGCAGTTCTTC
CATSDLDRVRGNEQFF
>TRBJ1-4|TRBV6-6|TRBD1
TGTGCCAGCAGTCCACGGGGGGACAGGCGTCTTTCAACTAATGAAAAACTGTTTTTT
CASSPRGDRRLSTNEKLFF
>TRBJ1-1|TRBV5-4|TRBD1
TGTGCCAGCAGCACCGGACAGGTGACGACTGAAGCTTTCTTT
CASSTGQVTTEAFF
>TRBJ1-5|TRBV18|NA
TGTGCCAGCTCACCGACATATAGCAATCAGCCCCAGCATTTT
CASSPTYSNQPQHF
>TRBJ1-6|TRBV7-9|NA
TGTGCCAGCATCGAAGGGGGAAATGGTGGTTCACCCCTCCACTTT
CASIEGGNGGSPLHF
>TRBJ1-5|TRBV19|NA
TGTGCCAGTAGGGGGGGGTTCGGCCATAGCAATCAGCCCCAGCATTTT
CASRGGFGHSNQPQHF